This T cell receptor (beta chain) was documented in a study of T cell responses to AZD1222 COVID-19 vaccine. The V gene's germline CDR1 is SGHRS and CDR2 YFSETQ. This CDR3 spans 19 amino acids. V lost 1 base and J 1 base, leaving 21 bases between the germline ends. The method was immunoSEQ multiplex PCR; TCRdb's version includes in-frame clones alone and lacks a portion of them. Found here are 150,000 or so clones, 90% of them singletons; the top ten hold about 1.6%. The V gene is TRBV5-1, the J gene TRBJ1-5; D gene uncertain. The TCR comes from an adult who received the AZD1222 COVID-19 vaccine. Sample: peripheral blood, taken 28 days after the second AZD1222 dose. CDR3 nucleotide sequence: TGCGCCAGCAGCTTGTTGATTTGGGCACAGCACGGAAGCAATCAGCCCCAGCATTTT. It encodes CASSLLIWAQHGSNQPQHF.